Given below is one TCR beta chain in context. These data originate in a study of OX40 agonist ivuxolimab in advanced cancers. Turning to the study itself: Of the participants, approximately 38% had some prior anti-PD-1, anti-PD-L1 or anti-CTLA-4 therapy, which was allowed.

Repertoires were generated with immunoSEQ multiplex PCR, while TCRdb's copy carries only in-frame clones and drops some. The sample comprises roughly 24,000 clones, about 85% of which are singletons, and about 37% rests with the top ten. Source: CD4+ or CD8+ T cells sorted from blood, taken in a trial of the OX40 agonist ivuxolimab. This TCR was sampled from an adult with an advanced solid tumor such as melanoma, head and neck, liver or kidney cancer.

The DNA for the CDR3 is TGTGCCAGCCTTTCCCCAGCTTTCTTT. This codes for CASLSPAFF. The chain carries TRBV5-8 and TRBJ1-1; no reliable D call. Germline values: CDR1 SGHTS, CDR2 YDEGEE. V lost 7 bases to trimming and J lost 10 bases, with 8 bases between them. The CDR3 extends over 9 amino acids.